The rows below give T cell receptor beta chains drawn from one sample of a study of cytomegalovirus exposure and HLA in healthy donors. Only in-frame clones appear in the TCRdb table, and some are missing; sequencing was by immunoSEQ multiplex PCR. The table for this sample gives some 180,000 clones. The sample consisted of PBMCs. These receptors all come from a man aged 25-45 years in good health and CMV-seronegative. Both conserved end residues are part of each CDR3. A D gene is named only where the DNA matches it firmly.

>TRBJ1-2|TRBV28|TRBD1
CASSPGQVIYGYTF
TGTGCCAGCAGCCCCGGACAGGTGATATATGGCTACACCTTC
>TRBJ1-1|TRBV6-5|-
CASSYSNGPQGAFF
TGTGCCAGCAGTTACTCAAACGGCCCGCAGGGAGCTTTCTTT
>TRBJ2-7|TRBV11-2|-
CASSLDQGFYEQYF
TGTGCCAGCAGCTTAGACCAGGGTTTCTACGAGCAGTACTTC
>TRBJ1-2|TRBV7-2|TRBD1
CASGRQGSSYGYTF
TGTGCCTCGGGGAGACAGGGGTCCTCCTATGGCTACACCTTC
>TRBJ2-3|TRBV11-1|TRBD2
CASSPQRASGTSTDTQYF
TGTGCCAGCAGCCCCCAGAGGGCTAGCGGGACTAGCACAGATACGCAGTATTTT
>TRBJ1-1|TRBV18|TRBD1
CASSPPRSGGTNTEAFF
TGTGCCAGCTCACCCCCTCGGTCAGGGGGAACCAACACTGAAGCTTTCTTT
>TRBJ2-7|TRBV5-1|-
CASSLDWYEQYF
TGCGCCAGCAGCTTGGACTGGTACGAGCAGTACTTC
>TRBJ1-1|TRBV5-4|TRBD1
CASSTGQGLNTEAFF
TGTGCCAGCAGCACCGGACAGGGACTGAACACTGAAGCTTTCTTT
>TRBJ2-1|TRBV27|TRBD2
CASSLGLAGVFRNEQFF
TGTGCCAGCAGTTTAGGACTAGCGGGAGTATTCCGCAATGAGCAGTTCTTC
>TRBJ2-7|TRBV7-2|TRBD2
CASSFAGLAGGEQYF
TGTGCCAGCAGCTTTGCGGGACTAGCGGGGGGAGAGCAGTACTTC
>TRBJ2-1|TRBV2|TRBD1
CASSAGQSNNEQFF
TGTGCCAGCAGTGCGGGACAGAGTAACAATGAGCAGTTCTTC
>TRBJ1-1|TRBV29-1|-
CSAHSGGKNTEAFF
TGCAGCGCTCACTCCGGCGGGAAGAACACTGAAGCTTTCTTT
>TRBJ1-2|TRBV30|TRBD1
CASGRDRPRGYTF
TGTGCCTCAGGAAGGGACAGGCCTCGGGGCTACACCTTC
>TRBJ2-7|TRBV5-8|TRBD1
CASSWDSSYEQYF
TGTGCCAGCAGCTGGGACAGTTCCTACGAGCAGTACTTC
>TRBJ1-4|TRBV4-1|-
CASSPTPGLFNEKLFF
TGCGCCAGCAGCCCGACCCCGGGACTGTTTAATGAAAAACTGTTTTTT
>TRBJ1-4|TRBV4-2|-
CASSQESEKLFF
TGTGCCAGCAGCCAGGAGTCTGAAAAACTGTTTTTT
>TRBJ1-1|TRBV11-2|-
CASRRAGNTEAFF
TGTGCTTCTCGAAGGGCGGGGAACACTGAAGCTTTCTTT
>TRBJ2-7|TRBV19|-
CASSIWPVVTYEQYF
TGTGCCAGTAGTATTTGGCCAGTCGTAACCTACGAGCAGTACTTC
>TRBJ2-5|TRBV7-9|-
CASSHRTVPGTQYF
TGTGCCAGCAGCCACCGGACAGTCCCCGGGACCCAGTACTTC
>TRBJ2-1|TRBV4-2|TRBD2
CASSPRTLAGTRGEQFF
TGTGCCAGCAGCCCTCGAACCCTAGCGGGGACCCGGGGGGAGCAGTTCTTC
>TRBJ1-1|TRBV7-8|-
CASSLGGGTEAFF
TGTGCCAGCAGCCTTGGGGGGGGGACTGAAGCTTTCTTT
>TRBJ1-2|TRBV19|TRBD1
CASSIGDRWNYGYTF
TGTGCCAGTAGTATTGGGGACAGATGGAACTATGGCTACACCTTC
>TRBJ1-2|TRBV29-1|-
CSVELGYGYTF
TGCAGCGTTGAACTCGGGTATGGCTACACCTTC
>TRBJ2-7|TRBV2|TRBD2
CASSETPPGLAGDPSYEQYF
TGTGCCAGCAGCGAAACCCCCCCCGGACTAGCGGGAGATCCTTCCTACGAGCAGTACTTC
>TRBJ1-5|TRBV30|TRBD1
CAWGDRQGMLQPQHF
TGTGCCTGGGGAGATCGACAGGGGATGTTGCAGCCCCAGCATTTT
>TRBJ2-5|TRBV18|TRBD2
CASSSETSGGAETQYF
TGTGCCAGCTCATCCGAGACTAGCGGGGGGGCAGAGACCCAGTACTTC
>TRBJ1-5|TRBV10-3|-
CAISDDSYSNQPQHF
TGTGCCATCAGCGATGACAGTTATAGCAATCAGCCCCAGCATTTT
>TRBJ2-2|TRBV5-8|-
CASSWRQGAGELFF
TGTGCCAGCAGCTGGCGGCAGGGTGCCGGGGAGCTGTTTTTT
>TRBJ1-5|TRBV10-3|-
CAISANRDIKRQPQHF
TGTGCCATCAGTGCCAATCGGGACATAAAACGGCAGCCCCAGCATTTT
>TRBJ1-5|TRBV7-9|-
CASSLGGGGYQPQHF
TGTGCCAGCAGCTTAGGGGGAGGGGGATATCAGCCCCAGCATTTT
>TRBJ1-2|TRBV28|TRBD1
CASSAGTGGFGYTF
TGTGCCAGCAGCGCCGGGACAGGGGGCTTTGGCTACACCTTC
>TRBJ2-3|TRBV5-1|TRBD1
CASSGTASTDTQYF
TGCGCCAGCAGCGGGACAGCTAGCACAGATACGCAGTATTTT
>TRBJ2-7|TRBV28|TRBD1
CASGDSSYEQYF
TGTGCCAGCGGGGACAGCTCCTACGAGCAGTACTTC
>TRBJ1-1|TRBV27|-
CASSLFWSERTEAFF
TGTGCCAGCAGTTTATTTTGGAGTGAGAGGACTGAAGCTTTCTTT
>TRBJ2-5|TRBV9|TRBD2
CASSVGTSLQETQYF
TGTGCCAGCAGCGTAGGGACTAGCTTACAAGAGACCCAGTACTTC
>TRBJ2-3|TRBV7-9|-
CASSDDREADHTQYF
TGTGCCAGCAGCGACGACAGGGAGGCCGACCATACGCAGTATTTT
>TRBJ2-1|TRBV7-9|-
CASSPKVRIVTYNEQFF
TGTGCCAGCAGCCCAAAGGTGCGGATTGTAACCTACAATGAGCAGTTCTTC
>TRBJ1-1|TRBV10-1|-
CASSQGMNTEAFF
TGCGCCAGCAGCCAGGGCATGAACACTGAAGCTTTCTTT
>TRBJ1-1|TRBV29-1|TRBD1
CSVGLQGRSFF
TGCAGCGTTGGTCTACAGGGGAGGTCTTTCTTT
>TRBJ2-7|TRBV6-5|-
CASSRDDGESYEQYF
TGTGCCAGCAGCAGGGATGACGGAGAATCCTACGAGCAGTACTTC
>TRBJ2-7|TRBV14|-
CASSQTGGNYEQYF
TGTGCCAGCAGCCAGACGGGCGGGAACTACGAGCAGTACTTC
>TRBJ1-3|TRBV9|-
CASSSDTRGNTIYF
TGTGCCAGCAGCTCCGACACCCGTGGAAACACCATATATTTT
>TRBJ1-1|TRBV7-8|TRBD1
CASSLEQGLTEAFF
TGTGCCAGCAGCTTAGAACAGGGGCTCACTGAAGCTTTCTTT
>TRBJ2-7|TRBV7-2|TRBD1
CASSPWTGNYEQYF
TGTGCCAGCAGCCCCTGGACAGGGAACTACGAGCAGTACTTC
>TRBJ2-7|TRBV27|TRBD2
CASSLSGGTIFNEQYF
TGTGCCAGCAGTCTCTCGGGGGGGACGATTTTTAACGAGCAGTACTTC
>TRBJ2-7|TRBV4-1|-
CASSLSAGPSYEQYF
TGCGCCAGCAGCCTTAGCGCCGGGCCGTCCTACGAGCAGTACTTC
>TRBJ2-7|TRBV27|-
CASSPRGTYEQYF
TGTGCCAGCAGTCCCCGGGGAACCTACGAGCAGTACTTC
>TRBJ2-1|TRBV6-5|TRBD2
CASSYSKAGGHNEQFF
TGTGCCAGCAGTTACTCGAAGGCGGGAGGCCACAATGAGCAGTTCTTC
>TRBJ2-7|TRBV10-1|TRBD2
CASSERLAGGYEQYF
TGCGCCAGCAGTGAGCGTCTAGCGGGAGGGTACGAGCAGTACTTC
>TRBJ2-1|TRBV15|TRBD2
CATSRKSVGLAGIASNEQFF
TGTGCCACCAGCAGAAAGTCCGTCGGACTAGCGGGGATAGCCTCCAATGAGCAGTTCTTC
>TRBJ2-3|TRBV5-1|-
CASRDSSSTDTQYF
TGCGCCAGCAGGGACAGCTCTAGCACAGATACGCAGTATTTT
>TRBJ2-6|TRBV2|TRBD1
CASSARPGTGIGVLTF
TGTGCCAGCAGTGCCCGTCCCGGGACAGGGATTGGGGTCCTGACTTTC
>TRBJ1-2|TRBV5-1|-
CASSPDSVYGYTF
TGCGCCAGCAGCCCTGACAGCGTCTATGGCTACACCTTC